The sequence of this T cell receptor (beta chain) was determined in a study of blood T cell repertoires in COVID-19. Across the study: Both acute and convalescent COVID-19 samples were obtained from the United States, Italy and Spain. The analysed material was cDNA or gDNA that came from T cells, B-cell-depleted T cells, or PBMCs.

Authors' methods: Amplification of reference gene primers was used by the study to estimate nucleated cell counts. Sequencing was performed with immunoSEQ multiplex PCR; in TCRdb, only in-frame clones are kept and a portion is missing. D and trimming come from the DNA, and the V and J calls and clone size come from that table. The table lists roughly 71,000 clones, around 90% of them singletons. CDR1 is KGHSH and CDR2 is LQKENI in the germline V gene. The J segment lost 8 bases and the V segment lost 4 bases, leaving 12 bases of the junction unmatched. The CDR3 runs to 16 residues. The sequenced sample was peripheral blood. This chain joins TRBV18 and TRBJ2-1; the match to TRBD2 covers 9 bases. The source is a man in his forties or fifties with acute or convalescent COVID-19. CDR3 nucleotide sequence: TGTGCCAGCTCACAAAGAGCGGGGGGAGGATTCGATGAGCAGTTCTTC. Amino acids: CASSQRAGGGFDEQFF.